This T cell receptor beta chain appears in the sequencing data of a study of blood T cell repertoires in COVID-19. Turning to the study itself: The United States, Italy and Spain supplied acute and convalescent COVID-19 samples.

Method: immunoSEQ multiplex PCR; TCRdb's copy keeps in-frame clones and lacks some. The sample contains about 100,000 clones, about 90% of which appear only once. The CDR3 contains 17 residues. Germline V gene sequence: CDR1 LNHDA, CDR2 SQIVND (reference sequence). V lost 3 bases and J lost 0, with 16 bases in between. The J gene is TRBJ2-3, the V gene TRBV19, with a weak D call TRBD2 (5 bases). This receptor was taken from a man aged 40-49 years with active or convalescent COVID-19. The sample comprised peripheral blood. CDR3 residues: CASSIGWLATSTDTQYF. CDR3 bases: TGTGCCAGTAGTATCGGGTGGCTAGCTACTAGCACAGATACGCAGTATTTT.